There are a few counts of the clone carrying this T cell receptor (beta chain). Its target is unknown. This entry comes from a study of post-analysis software for immune sequencing data. Study summary: There were relapsing-remitting, secondary progressive and progressive-relapsing multiple sclerosis among the disease courses included. General study results and limits: In multiple sclerosis, normalized Chao1 diversity was significantly below that of controls. The authors found that F measure strongly co-clustered same-batch samples. Roughly five TRBV segments were significantly more frequent in patients than in controls. TRBV5-6, TRBV5-1 and TRBV20-1 were among these segments.

Unique-molecular-identifier-tagged TCR beta cDNA libraries were used. cDNA molecules numbering around 450,000 came from approximately 1 to 10 million T cells. One entry per CDR3 protein results from TCRdb running MiXCR on the PCR reads. The sample holds about 170,000 distinct CDR3 sequences; approximately 28% are singletons and the top ten take about 1.6%. CDR3 length: 15 residues. Trimming removed 3 bases from V and 4 bases from J, with 13 bases in between. The sequenced material came from blood. The sequence was collected from a girl between 10 and 17 years old with multiple sclerosis. The rearrangement joins TRBV12-3 or TRBV12-4 to TRBJ2-1, with a possible D match to TRBD2 (6 bases). The CDR3 nucleotides read TGTGCCAGCAGTTTGTGGGCTAGCGAGTACAATGAGCAGTTCTTC. It translates to CASSLWASEYNEQFF.